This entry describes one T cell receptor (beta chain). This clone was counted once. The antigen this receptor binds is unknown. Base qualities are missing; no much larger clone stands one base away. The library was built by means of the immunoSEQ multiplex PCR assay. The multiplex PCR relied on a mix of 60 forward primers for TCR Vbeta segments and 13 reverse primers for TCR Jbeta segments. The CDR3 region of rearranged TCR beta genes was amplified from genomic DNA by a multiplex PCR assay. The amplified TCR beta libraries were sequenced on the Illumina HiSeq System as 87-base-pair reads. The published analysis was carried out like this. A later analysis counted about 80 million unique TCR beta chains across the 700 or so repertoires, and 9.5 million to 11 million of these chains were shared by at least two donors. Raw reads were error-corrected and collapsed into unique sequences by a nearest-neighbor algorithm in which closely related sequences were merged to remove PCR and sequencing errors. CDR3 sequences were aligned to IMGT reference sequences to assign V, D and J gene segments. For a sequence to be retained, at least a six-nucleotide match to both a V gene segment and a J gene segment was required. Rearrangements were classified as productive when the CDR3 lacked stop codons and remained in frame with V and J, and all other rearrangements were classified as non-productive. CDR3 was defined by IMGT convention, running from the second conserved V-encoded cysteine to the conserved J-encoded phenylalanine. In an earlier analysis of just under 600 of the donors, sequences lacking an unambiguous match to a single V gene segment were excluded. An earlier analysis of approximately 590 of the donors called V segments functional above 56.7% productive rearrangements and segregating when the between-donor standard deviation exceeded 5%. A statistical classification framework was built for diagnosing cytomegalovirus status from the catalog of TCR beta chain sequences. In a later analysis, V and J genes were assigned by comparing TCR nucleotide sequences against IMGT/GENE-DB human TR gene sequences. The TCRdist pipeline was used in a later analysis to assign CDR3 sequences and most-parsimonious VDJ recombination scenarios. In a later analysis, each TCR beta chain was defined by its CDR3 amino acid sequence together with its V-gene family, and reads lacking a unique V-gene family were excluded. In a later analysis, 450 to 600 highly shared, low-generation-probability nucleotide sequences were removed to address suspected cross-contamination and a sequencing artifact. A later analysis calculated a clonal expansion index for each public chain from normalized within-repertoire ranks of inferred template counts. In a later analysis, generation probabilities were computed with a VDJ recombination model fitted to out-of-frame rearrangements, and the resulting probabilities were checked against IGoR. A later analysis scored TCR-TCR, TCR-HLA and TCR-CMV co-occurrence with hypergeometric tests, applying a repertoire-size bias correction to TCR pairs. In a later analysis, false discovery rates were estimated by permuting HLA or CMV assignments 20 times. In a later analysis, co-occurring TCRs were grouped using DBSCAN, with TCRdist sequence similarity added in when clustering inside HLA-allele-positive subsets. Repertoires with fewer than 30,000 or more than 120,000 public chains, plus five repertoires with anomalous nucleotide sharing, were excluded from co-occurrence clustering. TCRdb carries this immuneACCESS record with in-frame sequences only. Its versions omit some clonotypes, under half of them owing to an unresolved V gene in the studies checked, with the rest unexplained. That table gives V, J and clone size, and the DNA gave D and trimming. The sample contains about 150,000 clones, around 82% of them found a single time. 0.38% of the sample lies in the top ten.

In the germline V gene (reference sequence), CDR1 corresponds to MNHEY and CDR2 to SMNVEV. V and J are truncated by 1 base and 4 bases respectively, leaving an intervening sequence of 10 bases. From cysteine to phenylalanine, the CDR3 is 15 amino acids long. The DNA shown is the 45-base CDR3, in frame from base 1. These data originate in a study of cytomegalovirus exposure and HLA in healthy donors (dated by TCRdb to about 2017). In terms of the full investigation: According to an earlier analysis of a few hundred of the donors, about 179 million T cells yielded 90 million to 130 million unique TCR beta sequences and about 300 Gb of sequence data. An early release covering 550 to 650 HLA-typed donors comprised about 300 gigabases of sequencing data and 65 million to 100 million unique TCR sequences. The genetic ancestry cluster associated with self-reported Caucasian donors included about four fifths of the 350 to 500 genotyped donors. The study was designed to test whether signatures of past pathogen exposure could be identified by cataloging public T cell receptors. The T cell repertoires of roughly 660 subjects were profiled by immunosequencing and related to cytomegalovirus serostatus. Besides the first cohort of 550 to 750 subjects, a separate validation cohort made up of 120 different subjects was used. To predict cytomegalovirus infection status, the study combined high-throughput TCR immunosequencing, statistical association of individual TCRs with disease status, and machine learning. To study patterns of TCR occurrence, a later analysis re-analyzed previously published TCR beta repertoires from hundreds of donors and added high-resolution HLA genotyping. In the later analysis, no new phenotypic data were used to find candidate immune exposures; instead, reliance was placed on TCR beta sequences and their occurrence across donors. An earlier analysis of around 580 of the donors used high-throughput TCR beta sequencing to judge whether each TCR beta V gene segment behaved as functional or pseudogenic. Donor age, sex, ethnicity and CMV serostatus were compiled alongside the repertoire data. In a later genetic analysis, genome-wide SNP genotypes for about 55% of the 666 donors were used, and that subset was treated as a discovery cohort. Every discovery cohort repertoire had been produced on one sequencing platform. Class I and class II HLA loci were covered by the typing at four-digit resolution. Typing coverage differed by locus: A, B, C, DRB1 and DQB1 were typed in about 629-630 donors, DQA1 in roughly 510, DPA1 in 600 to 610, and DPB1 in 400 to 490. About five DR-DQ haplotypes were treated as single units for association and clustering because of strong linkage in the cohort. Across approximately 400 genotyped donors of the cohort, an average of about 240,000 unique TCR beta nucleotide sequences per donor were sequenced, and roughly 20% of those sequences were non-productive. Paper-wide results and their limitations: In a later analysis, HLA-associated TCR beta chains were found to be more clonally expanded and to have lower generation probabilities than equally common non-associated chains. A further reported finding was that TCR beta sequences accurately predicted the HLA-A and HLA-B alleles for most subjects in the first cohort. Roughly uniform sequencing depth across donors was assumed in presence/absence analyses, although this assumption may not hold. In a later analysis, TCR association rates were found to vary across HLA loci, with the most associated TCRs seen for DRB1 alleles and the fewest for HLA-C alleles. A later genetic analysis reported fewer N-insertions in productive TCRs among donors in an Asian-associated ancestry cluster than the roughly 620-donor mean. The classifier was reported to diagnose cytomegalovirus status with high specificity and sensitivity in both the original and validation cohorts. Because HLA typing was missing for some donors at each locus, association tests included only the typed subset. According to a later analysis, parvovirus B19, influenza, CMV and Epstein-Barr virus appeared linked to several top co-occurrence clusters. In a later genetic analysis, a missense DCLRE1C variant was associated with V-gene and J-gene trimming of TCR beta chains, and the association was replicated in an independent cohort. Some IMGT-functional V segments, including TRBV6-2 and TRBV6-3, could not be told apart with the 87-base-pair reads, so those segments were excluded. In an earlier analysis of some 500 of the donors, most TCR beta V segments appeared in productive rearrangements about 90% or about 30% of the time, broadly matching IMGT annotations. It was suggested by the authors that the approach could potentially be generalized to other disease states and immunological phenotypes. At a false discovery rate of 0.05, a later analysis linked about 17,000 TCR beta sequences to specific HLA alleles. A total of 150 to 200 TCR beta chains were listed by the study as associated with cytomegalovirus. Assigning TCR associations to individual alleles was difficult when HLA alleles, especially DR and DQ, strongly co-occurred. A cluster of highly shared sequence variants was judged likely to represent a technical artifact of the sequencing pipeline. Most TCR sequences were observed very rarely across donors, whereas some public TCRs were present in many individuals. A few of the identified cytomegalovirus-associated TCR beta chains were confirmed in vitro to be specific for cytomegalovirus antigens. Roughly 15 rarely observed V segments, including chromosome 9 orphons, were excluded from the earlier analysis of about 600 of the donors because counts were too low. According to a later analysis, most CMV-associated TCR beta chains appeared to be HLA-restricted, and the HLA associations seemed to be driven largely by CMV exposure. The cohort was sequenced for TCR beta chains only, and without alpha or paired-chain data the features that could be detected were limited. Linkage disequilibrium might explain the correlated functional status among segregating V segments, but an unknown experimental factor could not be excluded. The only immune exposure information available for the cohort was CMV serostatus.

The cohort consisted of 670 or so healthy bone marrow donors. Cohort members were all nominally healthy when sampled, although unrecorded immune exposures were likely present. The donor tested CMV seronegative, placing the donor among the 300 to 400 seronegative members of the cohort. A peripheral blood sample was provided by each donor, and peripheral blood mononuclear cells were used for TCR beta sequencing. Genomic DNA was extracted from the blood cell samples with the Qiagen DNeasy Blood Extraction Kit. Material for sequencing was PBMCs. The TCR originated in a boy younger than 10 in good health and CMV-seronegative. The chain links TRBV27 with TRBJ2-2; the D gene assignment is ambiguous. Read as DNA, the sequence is TGTGCCAGCAGTTTATTTCCGTCGGGCACCGGGGAGCTGTTTTTT. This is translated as CASSLFPSGTGELFF.